These 14 T cell receptor beta chains originate from one sample sequenced in a study of blood T cell repertoires in COVID-19. Generated by immunoSEQ multiplex PCR, the TCRdb table keeps only in-frame clones and is missing some. The table shows some 270,000 clones, with about 80% occurring only once. Sequencing was carried out using PBMCs or T cells enriched from blood (not recorded which). The origin of the receptors is a man aged 45-65 years who had recovered from COVID-19.

This rearrangement joins TRBV3-1 (or the pseudogene TRBV3-2) to TRBJ2-1; 13 nucleotides agree with TRBD2. The CDR3 runs 16 residues. The V segment lost 4 bases and the J segment 3 bases; nucleotides outside the gene matches: 3. Germline V gene sequence: CDR1 LGHDT, CDR2 YNNKEL (reference sequence). The CDR3 bases are TGTGCCAGCAGCCCCCGGACTAGCGGGGGCTACAATGAGCAGTTCTTC. Its translation is CASSPRTSGGYNEQFF.

This chain links TRBV6-2 or TRBV6-3 with TRBJ2-6, with 8 bases fitting TRBD1. V trimming: 3 bases; J trimming: 0 bases; junction bases outside the gene matches: 7. This CDR3 has 18 residues. Germline values: CDR1 MNHEY, CDR2 SVGEGT. The DNA for the CDR3 is TGTGCCAGCAGTTATACCCAGGGGGCAGACTCTGGGGCCAACGTCCTGACTTTC. Protein sequence: CASSYTQGADSGANVLTF.

The rearrangement joins TRBV19 to TRBJ2-1; 10 bases agree with TRBD2. This CDR3 has 15 amino acids. Germline CDR1 is LNHDA and CDR2 is SQIVND (reference sequence). V lost 9 bases to trimming and J lost 15 bases; unmatched junction nucleotides: 20. In DNA, the CDR3 is TGTGCCAGCCGCGAAAGCGGGGGGGCCTCTAAGGATCCGTTCTTC. Translation gives CASRESGGASKDPFF.

The chain combines TRBV18 with TRBJ2-3, with 10 bases that match TRBD1. Germline V gives CDR1 KGHSH, CDR2 LQKENI. Trimming at V came to 1 base and at J to 6 bases, leaving 4 bases not matched to a gene. The length of the CDR3 is 15 residues. CDR3 amino acids: CASSPRQGATDTQYF. The CDR3 region has the DNA TGTGCCAGCTCACCACGACAGGGGGCAACGGATACGCAGTATTTT.

The V gene is TRBV12-5, the J gene TRBJ2-5; 11 bases agree with TRBD2. Germline values: CDR1 LGHNT, CDR2 FRNRAP. The CDR3 extends over 15 amino acids. The ends lost 1 base at V and 4 bases at J; junction bases unmatched: 2. The CDR3 region has the DNA TGTGCTAGTGGTTTGGGACTAGCGGGAAGAGAGACCCAGTACTTC. It is translated as CASGLGLAGRETQYF. Variable domain in full (rest from reference TRBV12-5 and TRBJ2-5): DARVTQTPRHKVTEMGQEVTMRCQPILGHNTVFWYRQTMMQGLELLAYFRNRAPLDDSGMPKDRFSAEMPDATLATLKIQPSEPRDSAVYFCASGLGLAGRETQYFGPGTRLLVL.

The chain uses TRBV24-1 and TRBJ1-5; weak D call: TRBD1 (6 bases). The CDR3 is 15 residues long. Germline values: CDR1 KGHDR, CDR2 SFDVKD. V dropped 4 bases and J dropped 6 bases, with 15 bases sitting between them. CDR3 amino acids: CATSEGRGRGQPQHF. DNA of the CDR3: TGTGCCACCAGTGAAGGCAGGGGTAGAGGTCAGCCCCAGCATTTT.

The chain joins TRBV28 to TRBJ2-7; D ambiguous. The CDR3 is made up of 10 amino acids. Between the trimmed V and J ends, which lost 10 bases and 4 bases, there was a span of 8 bases. Per the germline V gene, CDR1 is MDHEN and CDR2 is SYDVKM. In DNA form, the CDR3 reads TGTGCCACGGCGGAATACGAGCAGTACTTC. Translated, it gives CATAEYEQYF.

This clone was observed a few times. The rearrangement joins TRBV5-1 to TRBJ2-2; D might be TRBD1 (6 bases). Germline values: CDR1 SGHRS, CDR2 YFSETQ. This CDR3 comprises 14 residues. Trimming took off 0 bases at V and 7 bases at J, with 10 bases between the two ends. CDR3 in DNA: TGCGCCAGCAGCTTGGACAGGGACCACGGGGAGCTGTTTTTT. Its protein is CASSLDRDHGELFF.

The V gene is TRBV5-6, the J gene TRBJ1-2; D gene uncertain. V lost 0 bases and J 4 bases, leaving 10 bases between the germline ends. Germline values: CDR1 SGHDT, CDR2 YYEEEE. The CDR3 extends over 14 amino acids. The CDR3 spells CASSLGKAGYGYTF. Written as DNA, the CDR3 is TGTGCCAGCAGCTTGGGCAAAGCGGGCTATGGCTACACCTTC.

The chain recombines TRBV11-1 with TRBJ1-3; D call uncertain. Trimming pared 3 bases from V and 2 bases from J, leaving 8 bases between. The germline V gene encodes CDR1 SGHAT and CDR2 FQDESV (reference sequence). The length of the CDR3 is 14 residues. The CDR3, as DNA: TGTGCCAGCAGCTTTGGGGAGACTGGAAACACCATATATTTT. As protein: CASSFGETGNTIYF.

The rearrangement links TRBV4-2 to TRBJ1-5; D perhaps matches TRBD1 (6 bases). Germline CDR1 LGHNA, CDR2 YNFKEQ. Between the trimmed V and J ends, which lost 4 bases and 6 bases, there was a span of 13 bases. This CDR3 has 14 residues. The CDR3 loop is CASSPSTGSQPQHF. In DNA, the CDR3 is TGTGCCAGCAGCCCTTCCACAGGGAGTCAGCCCCAGCATTTT.

The chain employs TRBV4-2 and TRBJ2-2; TRBD2 is a possible D gene (5 bases). The CDR3 is made up of 16 amino acids. Germline CDR1 reads LGHNA; CDR2 reads YNFKEQ. Trimming pared 2 bases from V and 0 bases from J, leaving 10 bases between. Written as DNA, the CDR3 is TGTGCCAGCAGCCAACTAGCTGGGACGAACACCGGGGAGCTGTTTTTT. Amino acids: CASSQLAGTNTGELFF.

The rearrangement uses TRBV2 and TRBJ2-3; 14 bases map to TRBD2. The CDR3 consists of 14 residues. Per germline, CDR1 SNHLY and CDR2 FYNNEI. The trim removed 10 bases at V and 4 bases at J, leaving 4 bases unmatched. The CDR3 loop is CATQGLAGADTQYF. CDR3 bases: TGTGCCACTCAGGGACTAGCGGGGGCAGATACGCAGTATTTT.

This rearrangement joins TRBV24-1 to TRBJ2-1, with a tentative D call TRBD2 (7 bases). V was shortened by 0 bases and J by 12 bases, with 17 bases between the two germline ends. This CDR3 comprises 15 residues. The germline CDR1 and CDR2 sequences are KGHDR and SFDVKD. The CDR3 protein is CATSDLEGGGRGQFF. The DNA for the CDR3 is TGTGCCACCAGTGATTTGGAGGGAGGGGGTCGAGGGCAGTTCTTC.